The 13 T cell receptor beta chains reported below all come from one sample, sequenced in a study of early T cells in non-severe SARS-CoV-2 infection. TCRdb redid the calling of the 5' RACE reads with MiXCR, one entry per CDR3 protein. The sample yields some 45,000 distinct CDR3 sequences, about a tenth seen once. This sample comprised whole blood, obtained at baseline. Source of these receptors: an adult who was a healthcare worker with PCR-confirmed SARS-CoV-2 infection or an uninfected control (not recorded which).

This clonotype was seen many times. The chain combines TRBV10-3 with TRBJ2-7, with 9 bases that match TRBD1. Germline V gene data show CDR1 as ENHRY and CDR2 as SYGVKD. The CDR3 is made up of 15 amino acids. The junction had 6 bases not matched to a gene; V was cut back by 0 bases and J by 6 bases. CDR3 region: CAISESWDRVSEQYF. CDR3 nucleotides: TGTGCCATCAGTGAGTCGTGGGACAGGGTTTCCGAGCAGTACTTC.

The chain uses TRBV5-1 and TRBJ1-1; no clear D. V lost 0 bases to trimming and J lost 1 base, with 10 bases between them. The CDR3 loop spans 15 amino acids. Germline V gene data show CDR1 as SGHRS and CDR2 as YFSETQ. CDR3 residues: CASSLVETGNTEAFF. The CDR3 region has the DNA TGCGCCAGCAGCTTGGTGGAGACCGGGAACACTGAAGCTTTCTTT.

This clonotype was counted between two and nine times. The rearrangement links TRBV5-1 to TRBJ2-5; 14 nucleotides agree with TRBD2. CDR1 is SGHRS and CDR2 is YFSETQ in the germline V gene. V shed 4 bases, J shed 4 bases, and the junction held 3 bases outside the gene matches. The CDR3 is made up of 15 amino acids. In DNA form, the CDR3 reads TGCGCCAGCAGCCCGGGACTAGCGGGGGTAGAGACCCAGTACTTC. It translates to CASSPGLAGVETQYF.

The rearrangement joins TRBV5-8 to TRBJ1-1, with D perhaps TRBD1 (6 bases). CDR3 length equals 14 residues. CDR1 and CDR2 (germline): SGHTS, YDEGEE. The germline V and J ends were trimmed by 4 bases and 2 bases, with 12 bases remaining between them. CDR3 coding DNA: TGTGCCAGCAGCGGGGGACAATTCAACACTGAAGCTTTCTTT. Protein sequence: CASSGGQFNTEAFF.

This clonotype was detected a few times. The chain couples TRBV2 to TRBJ1-6; D call uncertain. The V gene lost 2 bases and the J gene lost 8 bases, with 7 bases spanning the gap. CDR1 is SNHLY and CDR2 is FYNNEI in the germline V gene. The CDR3 is 13 residues long. CDR3 sequence (DNA): TGTGCCAGCAGTGAACCGTCTGATTCACCCCTCCACTTT. Translated, it gives CASSEPSDSPLHF.

This clonotype was seen ten or more times. This chain uses TRBV2 with TRBJ2-1; 8 nucleotides line up with TRBD2. The CDR3 has 14 amino acids. In germline, CDR1 is SNHLY, CDR2 FYNNEI. Unmatched junction bases numbered 9, after V lost 10 bases and J lost 4 bases. CDR3 sequence: CATQGTRLYNEQFF. The CDR3 DNA reads TGTGCCACCCAGGGGACTAGGCTATACAATGAGCAGTTCTTC.

V is TRBV18 and J is TRBJ1-1; D gene ambiguous. The length of the CDR3 is 14 residues. Germline CDR1 reads KGHSH; CDR2 reads LQKENI. V lost 1 base and J 1 base, leaving 7 bases between the germline ends. CDR3 in DNA: TGTGCCAGCTCACCACAGGGAAAGAACACTGAAGCTTTCTTT. It is translated as CASSPQGKNTEAFF.

This clonotype has a handful of counts. In nucleotides, the CDR3 is TGTGCCAGCTCATCGCAGGGGGCTGCTGAAGCTTTCTTT. This codes for CASSSQGAAEAFF. The rearrangement links TRBV18 to TRBJ1-1; 8 bases agree with TRBD1. Looked up from germline, CDR1 is KGHSH and CDR2 is LQKENI. With 5 bases clipped from V and 6 bases from J, the junction kept 5 bases outside the gene matches. The CDR3 runs 13 residues.

This clonotype was recorded many times. The CDR3 spells CASSLRTSGSMDEQFF. The DNA for the CDR3 is TGTGCCAGCAGCCTTAGGACTAGCGGGAGTATGGATGAGCAGTTCTTC. This chain joins TRBV7-8 and TRBJ2-1; TRBD2 matches 13 bases. The ends lost 5 bases at V and 8 bases at J; junction bases unmatched: 9. Germline V gene data show CDR1 as SGHVS and CDR2 as FQNEAQ. The CDR3 extends over 16 amino acids.

This clonotype was found many times. J is TRBJ2-7 and V is TRBV5-1; D is unresolved. Germline V gene sequence: CDR1 SGHRS, CDR2 YFSETQ. The CDR3 length is 12 residues. V lost 2 bases and J lost 3, with 6 bases in between. CDR3 coding DNA: TGCGCCAGCAGCTTTCAGAACTACGAGCAGTACTTC. Residues: CASSFQNYEQYF.

This clonotype was counted between two and nine times. The V call is TRBV11-2, the J call TRBJ1-6; no definite D call. The CDR3 extends over 17 amino acids. Trimming cost V 5 bases and J 10 bases, with 24 bases left between them. Looked up from germline, CDR1 is SGHAT and CDR2 is FQNNGV. This chain's CDR3 is CASSQTIRADGLSPLHF. CDR3 sequence (DNA): TGTGCCAGCAGCCAAACTATACGCGCCGACGGCCTCTCACCCCTCCACTTT.

This clonotype appeared many times. The CDR3: CASSLGANTGELFF. The CDR3 DNA reads TGTGCCAGCAGTTTAGGGGCCAACACCGGGGAGCTGTTTTTT. V gene TRBV12-3 or TRBV12-4 combines with J gene TRBJ2-2; no clear D. This CDR3 contains 14 residues. V was clipped by 1 base and J by 2 bases, with 5 bases between them.

The sample holds many counts of this clonotype. The V gene is TRBV19, the J gene TRBJ1-5, with a possible D match to TRBD1 (6 bases). Trimming stripped 4 bases from V and 3 bases from J, with 7 bases between. Germline V CDR1 and CDR2: LNHDA, SQIVND (reference sequence). The CDR3 is made up of 13 amino acids. The CDR3 here is CASSRGLNQPQHF. The CDR3, as DNA: TGTGCCAGTAGTAGGGGGCTCAATCAGCCCCAGCATTTT.